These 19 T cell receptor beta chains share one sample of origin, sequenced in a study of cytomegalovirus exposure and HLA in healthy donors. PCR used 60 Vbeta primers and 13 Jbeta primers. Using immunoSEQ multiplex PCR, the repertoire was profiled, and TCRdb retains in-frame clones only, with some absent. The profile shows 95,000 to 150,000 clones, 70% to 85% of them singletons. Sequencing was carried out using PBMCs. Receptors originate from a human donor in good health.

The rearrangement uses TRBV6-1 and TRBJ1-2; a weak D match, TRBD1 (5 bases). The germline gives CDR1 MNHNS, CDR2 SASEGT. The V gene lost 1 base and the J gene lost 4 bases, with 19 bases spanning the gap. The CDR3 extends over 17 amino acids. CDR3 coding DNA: TGTGCCAGCAGTGAAGGGCCCCCTGCGCGCGGGACCTATGGCTACACCTTC. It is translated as CASSEGPPARGTYGYTF.

The CDR3 loop reads CASARGLETQYF. CDR3 nucleotides: TGTGCCAGCGCACGCGGGTTAGAGACCCAGTACTTC. The chain employs TRBV28 and TRBJ2-5; D is perhaps TRBD2 (5 bases). CDR3 size: 12 residues. The germline gives CDR1 MDHEN, CDR2 SYDVKM. With 8 bases removed from V and 4 bases from J, the gap between germline ends came to 11 bases.

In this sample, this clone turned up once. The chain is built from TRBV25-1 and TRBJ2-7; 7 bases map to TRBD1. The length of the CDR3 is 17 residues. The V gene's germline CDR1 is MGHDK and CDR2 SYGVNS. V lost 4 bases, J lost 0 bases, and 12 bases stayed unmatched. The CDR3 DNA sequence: TGTGCCAGCAGTGGTCACCTCGGGACAGCGTTCTCCTACGAGCAGTACTTC. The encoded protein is CASSGHLGTAFSYEQYF.

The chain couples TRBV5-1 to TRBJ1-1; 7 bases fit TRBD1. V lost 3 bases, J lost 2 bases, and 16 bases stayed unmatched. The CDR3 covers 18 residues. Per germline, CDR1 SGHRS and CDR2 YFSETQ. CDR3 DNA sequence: TGCGCCAGCAGCTACACCCGCAGCACACCAGGGGGTAACACTGAAGCTTTCTTT. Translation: CASSYTRSTPGGNTEAFF.

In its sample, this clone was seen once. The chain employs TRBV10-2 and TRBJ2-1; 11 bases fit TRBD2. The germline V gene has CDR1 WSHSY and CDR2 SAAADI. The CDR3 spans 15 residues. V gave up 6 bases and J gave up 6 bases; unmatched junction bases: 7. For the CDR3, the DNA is TGCGCCAGCAGCGACCCCGGGACTAGCGGCAATGAGCAGTTCTTC. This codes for CASSDPGTSGNEQFF.

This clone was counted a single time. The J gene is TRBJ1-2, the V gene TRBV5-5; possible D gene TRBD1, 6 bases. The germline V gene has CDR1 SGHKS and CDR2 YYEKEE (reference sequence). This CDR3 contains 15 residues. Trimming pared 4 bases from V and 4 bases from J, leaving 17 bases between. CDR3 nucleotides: TGTGCCAGCAGCCCCGGGGGGCAGGGCCCCTATGGCTACACCTTC. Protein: CASSPGGQGPYGYTF.

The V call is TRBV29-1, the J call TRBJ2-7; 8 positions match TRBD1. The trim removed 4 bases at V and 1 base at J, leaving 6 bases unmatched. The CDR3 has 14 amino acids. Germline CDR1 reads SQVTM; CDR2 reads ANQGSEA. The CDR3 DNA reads TGCAGCGTTGGCTATACAGGGGGATCCTACGAGCAGTACTTC. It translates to CSVGYTGGSYEQYF.

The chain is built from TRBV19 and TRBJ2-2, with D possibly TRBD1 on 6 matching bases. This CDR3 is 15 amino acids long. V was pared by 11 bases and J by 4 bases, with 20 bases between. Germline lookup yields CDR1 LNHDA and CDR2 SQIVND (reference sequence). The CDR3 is CARVTRTVSTGELFF. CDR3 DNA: TGTGCCCGAGTAACGAGGACAGTCAGCACCGGGGAGCTGTTTTTT.

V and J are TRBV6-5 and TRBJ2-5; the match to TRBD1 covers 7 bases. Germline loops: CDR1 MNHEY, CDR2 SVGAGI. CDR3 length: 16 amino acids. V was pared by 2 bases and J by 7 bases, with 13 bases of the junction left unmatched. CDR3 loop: CASSYGRVGDRRTQYF. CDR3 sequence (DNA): TGTGCCAGCAGTTACGGGCGGGTTGGGGACAGACGGACCCAGTACTTC.

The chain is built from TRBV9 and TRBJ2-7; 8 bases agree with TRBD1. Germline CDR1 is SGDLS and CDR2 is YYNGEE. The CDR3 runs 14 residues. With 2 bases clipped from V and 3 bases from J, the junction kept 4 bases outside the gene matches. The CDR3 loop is CASSVTGTGYEQYF. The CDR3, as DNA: TGTGCCAGCAGCGTCACCGGGACAGGCTACGAGCAGTACTTC.

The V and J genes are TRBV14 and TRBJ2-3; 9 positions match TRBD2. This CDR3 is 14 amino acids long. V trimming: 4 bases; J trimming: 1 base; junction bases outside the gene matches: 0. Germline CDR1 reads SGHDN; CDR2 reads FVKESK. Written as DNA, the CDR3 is TGTGCCAGCAGCCGGACTAGCGGCACAGATACGCAGTATTTT. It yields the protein CASSRTSGTDTQYF. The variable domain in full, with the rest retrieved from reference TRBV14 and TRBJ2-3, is EAGVTQFPSHSVIEKGQTVTLRCDPISGHDNLYWYRRVMGKEIKFLLHFVKESKQDESGMPNNRFLAERTGGTYSTLKVQPAELEDSGVYFCASSRTSGTDTQYFGPGTRLTVL.

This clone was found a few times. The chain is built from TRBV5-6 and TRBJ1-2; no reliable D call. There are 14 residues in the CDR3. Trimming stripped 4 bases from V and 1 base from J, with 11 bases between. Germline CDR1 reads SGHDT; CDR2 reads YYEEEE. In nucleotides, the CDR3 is TGTGCCAGCAGCCCGGACGGGAGTAACTATGGCTACACCTTC. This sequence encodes CASSPDGSNYGYTF.

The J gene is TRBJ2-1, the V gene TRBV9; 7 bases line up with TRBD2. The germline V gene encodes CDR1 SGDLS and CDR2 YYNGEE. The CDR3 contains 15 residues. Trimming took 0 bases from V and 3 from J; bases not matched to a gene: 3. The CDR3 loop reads CASSVVGGLYNEQFF. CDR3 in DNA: TGTGCCAGCAGCGTAGTGGGAGGGCTCTACAATGAGCAGTTCTTC.

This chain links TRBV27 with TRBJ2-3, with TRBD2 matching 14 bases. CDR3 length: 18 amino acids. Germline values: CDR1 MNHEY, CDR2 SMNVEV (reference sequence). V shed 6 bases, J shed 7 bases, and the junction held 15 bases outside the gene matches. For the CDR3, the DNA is TGTGCCAGCAGCAATTACTACCCCGGGACTAGCGGGAGAAATACGCAGTATTTT. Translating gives CASSNYYPGTSGRNTQYF.

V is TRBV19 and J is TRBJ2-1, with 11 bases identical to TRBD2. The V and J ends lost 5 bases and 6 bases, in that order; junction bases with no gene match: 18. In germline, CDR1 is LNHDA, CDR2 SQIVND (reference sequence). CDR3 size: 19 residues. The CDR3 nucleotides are TGTGCCAGTAGTTCCGGAACCGGGACTAGCGGAAGGGGGGGCAATGAGCAGTTCTTC. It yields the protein CASSSGTGTSGRGGNEQFF. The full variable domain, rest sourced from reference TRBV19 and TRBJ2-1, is DGGITQSPKYLFRKEGQNVTLSCEQNLNHDAMYWYRQDPGQGLRLIYYSQIVNDFQKGDIAEGYSVSREKKESFPLTVTSAQKNPTAFYLCASSSGTGTSGRGGNEQFFGPGTRLTVL.

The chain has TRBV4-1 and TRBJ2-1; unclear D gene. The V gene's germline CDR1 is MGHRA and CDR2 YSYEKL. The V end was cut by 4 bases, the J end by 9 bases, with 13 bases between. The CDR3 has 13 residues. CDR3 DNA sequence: TGCGCCAGCAGCCCCGCGCCCGGTGGTGAGCAGTTCTTC. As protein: CASSPAPGGEQFF.

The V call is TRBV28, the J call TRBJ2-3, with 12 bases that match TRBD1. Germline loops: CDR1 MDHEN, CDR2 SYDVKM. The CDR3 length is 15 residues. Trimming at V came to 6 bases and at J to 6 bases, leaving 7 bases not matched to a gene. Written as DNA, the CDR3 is TGTGCCAGCAGCCCCGGGACAGGGGGCGCGGATACGCAGTATTTT. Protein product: CASSPGTGGADTQYF.

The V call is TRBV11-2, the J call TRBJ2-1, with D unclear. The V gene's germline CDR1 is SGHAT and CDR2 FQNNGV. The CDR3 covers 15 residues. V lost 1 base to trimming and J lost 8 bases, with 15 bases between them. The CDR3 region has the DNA TGTGCCAGCAGCTTAGGGTCTAACTCGGTCTATGAGCAGTTCTTC. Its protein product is CASSLGSNSVYEQFF.

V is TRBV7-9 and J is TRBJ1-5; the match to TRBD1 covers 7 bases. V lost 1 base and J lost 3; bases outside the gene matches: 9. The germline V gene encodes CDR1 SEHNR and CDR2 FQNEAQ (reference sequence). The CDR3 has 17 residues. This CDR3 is CASSLVREGADNQPQHF. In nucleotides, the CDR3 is TGTGCCAGCAGCTTAGTTAGAGAGGGGGCGGACAATCAGCCCCAGCATTTT.